The 4 T cell receptor beta chains below were found in one sample sequenced in a study of shared clonotypes between healthy human individuals. Libraries were prepared by immunoSEQ multiplex PCR; TCRdb keeps only in-frame clonotypes and omits some of them. This sample has about 2.4 million clones, with 85% to 95% found just once. The specimen sequenced was naive CD4+ T cells sorted from blood. This sample's subset: CD45RA+ positively selected. The receptor set was obtained from a man aged 18 to 30 in good health.

The chain carries TRBV7-9 and TRBJ1-1; D is unresolved. Germline assignment: CDR1 SEHNR and CDR2 FQNEAQ (reference sequence). This CDR3 has 15 residues. V shed 1 base and J shed 4 bases, with 13 bases lying between them. CDR3 sequence: CASSLGPPLGTEAFF. CDR3 DNA sequence: TGTGCCAGCAGCTTAGGACCCCCCCTCGGCACTGAAGCTTTCTTT.

The CDR3 nucleotides read TGCCTTATAAGGCGGGGTGAAAAACTGTTTTTT. This codes for CLIRRGEKLFF. The chain joins TRBV20-1 to TRBJ1-4; D is uncertain. The CDR3 contains 11 residues. The V gene's germline CDR1 is DFQATT and CDR2 SNEGSKA (reference sequence).

To note about this clone: The same CDR3 also results from other DNA sequences found in this sample. The V call is TRBV18, the J call TRBJ2-5, with 11 bases matching TRBD1. Germline lookup yields CDR1 KGHSH and CDR2 LQKENI. The CDR3 consists of 16 residues. Trimming cost V 3 bases and J 1 base; bases outside gene matches: 4. Written as DNA, the CDR3 is TGTGCCAGCTCACCGCCTGGGACAGGGGGCCAAGAGACCCAGTACTTC. This translates into CASSPPGTGGQETQYF.

This clone was recorded only once. A junction boundary mismatches the germline segment, possibly from a read error. V and J are TRBV20-1 and TRBJ2-3; TRBD2 matches at 7 bases. The CDR3 is made up of 11 amino acids. Looked up from germline, CDR1 is DFQATT and CDR2 is SNEGSKA (reference sequence). CDR3 sequence reads: CSASSLAARGF. CDR3 nucleotide sequence: TGCAGTGCTAGTAGCCTAGCGGCGAGGGGTTTT.